The rows below give T cell receptor beta chains drawn from one sample of a study of immune characterization of retroperitoneal liposarcoma. In TCRdb, the PCR reads were re-called with MiXCR into one record per CDR3 protein. This sample has around 7,000 distinct CDR3 sequences; about 31% occur once, and the top ten carry around a quarter. Sequencing was done on a sample of tumor tissue. The receptors were sampled from a female donor with retroperitoneal liposarcoma. The CDR3 runs from the conserved cysteine through the conserved F or W. A D gene is named only where the DNA matches it firmly. Clone size, where shown, is once, few, many, or a class for clones that have expanded.

V gene	J gene	clone size	D gene	CDR3 DNA	CDR3 protein
TRBV12-5	TRBJ2-1	NA	NA	TGTGCTAGTGGACCTAGCCGCTACAATGAGCAGTTCTTC	CASGPSRYNEQFF
TRBV6-1	TRBJ2-1	NA	TRBD2	TGTGCCAGCAGGGGAGCGGGAAGCTCCTACAATGAGCAGTTCTTC	CASRGAGSSYNEQFF
TRBV6-1	TRBJ2-1	NA	NA	TGTGCCAGCAGTGAAGGGACAGCCTACAATGAGCAGTTCTTC	CASSEGTAYNEQFF
TRBV7-2	TRBJ2-3	NA	NA	TGTGCCAGCAGCTTGGCTGCTAAGGATACGCAGTATTTT	CASSLAAKDTQYF
TRBV6-1	TRBJ2-5	NA	NA	TGTGCCAGCAGCAGGGTGGGGTCCCAAGAGACCCAGTACTTC	CASSRVGSQETQYF
TRBV7-8	TRBJ2-5	many	TRBD2	TGTGCCAGCTCCCCTAGCGGCAGGGAGACCCAGTACTTC	CASSPSGRETQYF
TRBV5-6	TRBJ2-1	NA	TRBD2	TGTGCCAGCAGCCACGGGACTATCGACTACAATGAGCAGTTCTTC	CASSHGTIDYNEQFF
TRBV20-1	TRBJ1-2	NA	NA	TGCAGTGCTACTTCCAGAGTGACCGGCAACTATGGCTACACCTTC	CSATSRVTGNYGYTF
TRBV25-1	TRBJ2-1	NA	NA	TGTGCCAGCAGTGAACCAAGGGGCTATGAGCAGTTCTTC	CASSEPRGYEQFF
TRBV7-6	TRBJ2-3	once	TRBD2	TGTGCCAGCAGCCCAAGGCCTAGCGGGAGTCGAACAGATACGCAGTATTTT	CASSPRPSGSRTDTQYF
TRBV4-3	TRBJ2-1	NA	TRBD1	TGCGCCAGCAGCCATCCCCATTCTTTTGGGGACAGCGTATTTTTATACAATGAGCAGTTCTTC	CASSHPHSFGDSVFLYNEQFF
TRBV6-1	TRBJ2-3	NA	TRBD2	TGTGCCAGCCAGGATGGCGGGAGGGGTGCAGGAACGCAGTATTTT	CASQDGGRGAGTQYF
TRBV5-6	TRBJ1-2	many	TRBD1	TGTGCCAGCAGTCGAGGACAGGGCTATGGCTACACCTTC	CASSRGQGYGYTF
TRBV7-9	TRBJ2-7	few	TRBD2	TGTGCCAGCAGCCCCGGACTAGCGGGAGGGGGCTACGAGCAGTACTTT	CASSPGLAGGGYEQYF
TRBV7-2	TRBJ1-1	NA	TRBD1	TGTGCCAGCAGCTCCCGCGGGACAGGGGGCACTGAAGCTTTCTTT	CASSSRGTGGTEAFF
TRBV10-2	TRBJ2-5	few	NA	TGCGCCAGCAGTCCGGGGTCATTGGGGGATGAGCAGTACTTC	CASSPGSLGDEQYF
TRBV7-8	TRBJ2-5	NA	TRBD2	TGTGCCAGCAGCTTACCCGGGACTAGCGGGAGCTCTACGGAAGAGACCCAGTACTTC	CASSLPGTSGSSTEETQYF
TRBV12-3/TRBV12-4	TRBJ2-1	NA	NA	TGTGCCAGCAGTAGGTTCGGGTCGGATGAGCAGTTCTTC	CASSRFGSDEQFF
TRBV12-3/TRBV12-4	TRBJ2-5	many	TRBD2	TGTGCCAGCAGCCAGGGACGGGCTAGCGGCCAAGAGACCCAGTACTTC	CASSQGRASGQETQYF
TRBV6-1	TRBJ2-3	NA	NA	TGTGCCAGCAGTGAAATGAGCAGGGGTGGAGATACGCAGTATTTT	CASSEMSRGGDTQYF
TRBV7-3	TRBJ2-3	NA	TRBD2	TGTGCCAGCAGCTTAAGACTAGCGGGAGGGTCGGCAGATACGCAGTATTTT	CASSLRLAGGSADTQYF
TRBV5-1	TRBJ1-3	many	TRBD1	TGCGCCAGCAGCTCCGGGACAGGGTACTCTGGAAACACCATATATTTT	CASSSGTGYSGNTIYF
TRBV19	TRBJ2-1	once	TRBD2	TGTGCCAGCACCTTTGGGACTAGCGGGGGGACTGAGCAGTTCTTC	CASTFGTSGGTEQFF
TRBV6-1	TRBJ2-4	NA	NA	TGTGCCAGCAGTGGCGAGCTAGCCAAAAACATTCAGTACTTC	CASSGELAKNIQYF
TRBV6-1	TRBJ2-5	few	TRBD1	TGTGCCAGCAGTGAATGGTGGACAGGGGAAGAGACCCAGTACTTC	CASSEWWTGEETQYF
TRBV24-1	TRBJ2-2	NA	NA	TGTGCCACCAGTGATTTAGGGGCCTACAACACCGGGGAGCTGTTTTTT	CATSDLGAYNTGELFF
TRBV6-1	TRBJ2-5	NA	NA	TGTGCCAGCAGTTGGGGGGGCGCCGGTGAGACCCAGTACTTC	CASSWGGAGETQYF
TRBV6-6	TRBJ2-1	NA	TRBD1	TGTGCCAGCAGTTACGACAGGGCCTTTGGTAATGAGCAGTTCTTC	CASSYDRAFGNEQFF
TRBV7-6	TRBJ2-7	many	TRBD2	TGTGCCAGCAGCTTAGCCAGCCCCGGGAGGGGCTCCTACGAGCAGTACTTC	CASSLASPGRGSYEQYF
TRBV7-6	TRBJ2-2	NA	NA	TGTGCCAGCGGTAGGGGAGTGAACACCGGGGAGCTGTTTTTT	CASGRGVNTGELFF
TRBV27	TRBJ2-1	NA	NA	TGTGCCAGCAGGTCGGCAGGCCGGAATGAGCAGTTCTTC	CASRSAGRNEQFF
TRBV5-1	TRBJ2-5	NA	TRBD1	TGCGCCAGCAGCGTGACAGGGAACCAAGAGACCCAGTACTTC	CASSVTGNQETQYF
TRBV7-3	TRBJ2-6	NA	NA	TGTGCCAGCAGCTTATCCATCTCTGGGGCCAACGTCCTGACTTTC	CASSLSISGANVLTF
TRBV19	TRBJ2-5	few	NA	TGTGCCAGTAGTATCGTACCCCACACAGGCCAAGAGACCCAGTACTTC	CASSIVPHTGQETQYF
TRBV12-3/TRBV12-4	TRBJ2-1	NA	NA	TGTGCCAGCAGTCCCTATGCCGTGGGACTCCGGGCCTACAATGAGCAGTTCTTC	CASSPYAVGLRAYNEQFF
TRBV20-1	TRBJ2-1	NA	NA	TGCAGTGCTAGACTAGCGATACCTAACAATGAGCAGTTCTTC	CSARLAIPNNEQFF
TRBV20-1	TRBJ2-7	NA	NA	TGCAGTGCTAGGGGCTCGAACGAGCAGTACTTC	CSARGSNEQYF
TRBV6-1	TRBJ2-4	medium-sized	TRBD2	TGTGCCAGCAGGACCGGGACTACGTTAGCCAAAAACATTCAGTACTTC	CASRTGTTLAKNIQYF
TRBV6-7	TRBJ2-5	NA	TRBD1	TGTGCCAGCAGTTCCGCACCTCTGGGACAGGGGCGAGCGGAAGAGACCCAGTACTTC	CASSSAPLGQGRAEETQYF
TRBV5-1	TRBJ2-1	many	TRBD1	TGCGCCAGCAGCTCAGGACAGGGACACAATGAGCAGTTCTTC	CASSSGQGHNEQFF
TRBV10-2	TRBJ2-4	many	NA	TGCGCCAGCAGTGAGTTGGGAAGGGTTGGCAAAAACATTCAGTACTTC	CASSELGRVGKNIQYF
TRBV6-4	TRBJ2-3	few	TRBD1	TGTGCCAGCAGTGACTCAGGGACAGGGACCCCAGATACGCAGTATTTT	CASSDSGTGTPDTQYF
TRBV6-1	TRBJ2-2	many	TRBD1	TGTGCCAGCAGTGGATCCGGGACAGGGGTATCCGGGGAGCTGTTTTTT	CASSGSGTGVSGELFF
TRBV6-1	TRBJ2-1	large	TRBD2	TGTGCCAGCAGTGAGGTTCACGGGACTAACTACAATGAGCAGTTCTTC	CASSEVHGTNYNEQFF
TRBV10-1	TRBJ2-7	many	TRBD2	TGCGCCAGCAGTGAGTCGGGCCTAGCGGGAGGGTCCTACGAGCAGTACTTC	CASSESGLAGGSYEQYF
TRBV27	TRBJ2-1	few	TRBD1	TGTGCCAGCAAAGCCCAGGGGGCGCGGAATGAGCAGTTCTTC	CASKAQGARNEQFF
TRBV6-1	TRBJ2-1	NA	TRBD2	TGTGCCAGCACCCCTCGGGGACTAGCGGACAATGAGCAGTTCTTC	CASTPRGLADNEQFF
TRBV6-1	TRBJ1-5	NA	TRBD1	TGTGCCAGCAAAGACAGGGCGTGGGGTCAGCCCCAGCATTTT	CASKDRAWGQPQHF
TRBV11-3	TRBJ2-4	NA	NA	TGTGCCAGCAGCTTTGGGACTTCTGAGCAGTACTTC	CASSFGTSEQYF
TRBV5-1	TRBJ2-1	few	TRBD2	TGCGCCAGCAGCTTGGCACGGGGGGGGAATGAGCAGTTCTTC	CASSLARGGNEQFF
TRBV7-8	TRBJ2-3	many	NA	TGTGCCAGCAGCGATACCTTCGGACGAACAGATACGCAGTATTTT	CASSDTFGRTDTQYF
TRBV6-1	TRBJ2-6	NA	NA	TGTGCCAGCAGGGGGGCGCCGACTTCTGGGGCCAACGTCCTGACTTTC	CASRGAPTSGANVLTF